Each of the 8 T cell receptor beta chains below was sequenced from the same sample in a study of T cell responses to AZD1222 COVID-19 vaccine. Here immunoSEQ multiplex PCR was the method, and the copy in TCRdb shows in-frame clones only, minus some. Among approximately 160,000 clones listed, about 91% were seen once. This material consisted of peripheral blood, taken on day 0 of MenACWY control vaccination. These receptors came from an adult in good health.

This rearrangement joins TRBV7-9 to TRBJ2-7; the D gene is possibly TRBD1 (6 bases). There are 13 residues in the CDR3. The germline V gene encodes CDR1 SEHNR and CDR2 FQNEAQ (reference sequence). Trimming stripped 5 bases from V and 1 base from J, with 9 bases between. Here the CDR3 DNA reads TGTGCCAGCAGCCCCAGGGGATCCTACGAGCAGTACTTC. Translated: CASSPRGSYEQYF. The full variable domain, in which reference TRBV7-9 and TRBJ2-7 provide the parts outside the CDR3, is DTGVSQNPRHKITKRGQNVTFRCDPISEHNRLYWYRQTLGQGPEFLTYFQNEAQLEKSRLLSDRFSAERPKGSFSTLEIQRTEQGDSAMYLCASSPRGSYEQYFGPGTRLTVT.

This chain links TRBV18 with TRBJ1-3, with TRBD1 matching 10 bases. CDR1 is KGHSH, CDR2 LQKENI, per germline. This CDR3 region has 18 residues. The V and J ends lost 1 base and 2 bases, in that order; junction bases with no gene match: 8. The CDR3 loop reads CASSPRDRGESPGNTIYF. The CDR3 nucleotides are TGTGCCAGCTCACCACGGGACAGGGGTGAGAGTCCTGGAAACACCATATATTTT.

The chain recombines TRBV7-3 with TRBJ2-1; 8 bases fit TRBD2. The germline V gene encodes CDR1 SGHTA and CDR2 FQGTGA. V lost 4 bases to trimming and J lost 2 bases; unmatched junction nucleotides: 4. This CDR3 region has 15 residues. CDR3 sequence (DNA): TGTGCCAGCAGCTCCACGGGGGGGCCCTACAATGAGCAGTTCTTC. It translates to CASSSTGGPYNEQFF.

This chain joins TRBV7-9 and TRBJ1-5; TRBD1 is a possible D gene (6 bases). Trimming stripped 1 base from V and 9 bases from J, with 16 bases between. Per the germline V gene, CDR1 is SEHNR and CDR2 is FQNEAQ (reference sequence). The CDR3 contains 15 residues. The CDR3 DNA is TGTGCCAGCAGCTTAGAAAGGCAGGGGCCAGGGCCCCAGCATTTT. It yields the protein CASSLERQGPGPQHF.

The rearrangement links TRBV14 to TRBJ2-5; D call uncertain. The CDR3 length is 12 residues. The germline gives CDR1 SGHDN, CDR2 FVKESK. V was shortened by 1 base and J by 4 bases, with 4 bases between the two germline ends. Here the CDR3 DNA reads TGTGCCAGCAGCCAAGGCGGAGAGACCCAGTACTTC. It encodes CASSQGGETQYF.

The genes are TRBV11-3 and TRBJ1-5, with a weak D call TRBD1 (6 bases). V lost 10 bases and J 9 bases, leaving 16 bases between the germline ends. Looked up from germline, CDR1 is SGHNT and CDR2 is YENEEA. CDR3 length equals 12 residues. The CDR3 here is CATDRYPGPQHF. The DNA for the CDR3 is TGTGCCACAGACAGGTACCCGGGGCCCCAGCATTTT.

The gene calls are TRBV6-2 or TRBV6-3 and TRBJ1-2, with D possibly TRBD1 on 5 matching bases. The CDR3 is made up of 14 amino acids. Germline CDR1 reads MNHEY; CDR2 reads SVGEGT. V lost 6 bases to trimming and J lost 6 bases, with 17 bases between them. CDR3 DNA: TGTGCCAGCAGCCGGGGCTCCCAGTGGGATGGCTACACCTTC. This translates into CASSRGSQWDGYTF.

This clone has just a few counts. The rearrangement uses TRBV28 and TRBJ2-1; 8 bases fit TRBD2. The V and J ends lost 6 bases and 4 bases, in that order; junction bases with no gene match: 11. CDR1 and CDR2 (germline): MDHEN, SYDVKM. The CDR3 contains 16 residues. The CDR3 region is CASRMAGGRGYNEQFF. Here the CDR3 DNA reads TGTGCCAGCAGGATGGCGGGGGGACGGGGATACAATGAGCAGTTCTTC.